This T cell receptor beta chain was obtained from a study of a mutant IDH1 vaccine in newly diagnosed glioma. Turning to the study itself: In some groups vaccination began 4-6 weeks post-radiotherapy; others received it with temozolomide.

Overall study results and limits: Induction of immune responses by the vaccine occurred in roughly 93% of patients.

Described time point: week 47, end of study. Every single dose of the vaccine, 300 ug of mutant IDH1 20-mer peptide, came with topical imiquimod. Eight vaccinations reached patients in weeks 1, 3, 5, 7, 11, 15, 19 and 23. This clone was picked up a small number of times. Its cognate antigen is unknown. The CDR3 sequence is 15 residues long. The V and J ends lost 4 bases and 7 bases respectively, with 16 bases between them. Germline values: CDR1 MNHNS, CDR2 SASEGT. Only in-frame clones appear in the TCRdb table, and some are missing; sequencing was by immunoSEQ multiplex PCR. Of about 90,000 clones in the sample, roughly 91% were seen once.

The input for sequencing was PBMCs, taken from a glioma patient whose treatment included an IDH1 peptide vaccine. The chain links TRBV6-1 to TRBJ1-4, with a tentative D call TRBD1 (6 bases). This TCR came from a woman in her fifties or sixties with glioma. The CDR3 region has the DNA TGTGCCAGCAGTGCCCCACAGGGAAGGGGTGAAAAACTGTTTTTT. Translation: CASSAPQGRGEKLFF.